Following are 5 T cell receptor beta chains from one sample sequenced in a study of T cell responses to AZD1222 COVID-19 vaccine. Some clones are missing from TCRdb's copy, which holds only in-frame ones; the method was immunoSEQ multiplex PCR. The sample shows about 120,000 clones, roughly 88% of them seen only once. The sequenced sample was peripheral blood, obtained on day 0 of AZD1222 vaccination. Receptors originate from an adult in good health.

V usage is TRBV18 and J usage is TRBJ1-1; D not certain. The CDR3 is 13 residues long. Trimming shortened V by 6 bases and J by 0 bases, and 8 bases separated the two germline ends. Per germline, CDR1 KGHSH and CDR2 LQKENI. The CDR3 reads CASSFQMNTEAFF. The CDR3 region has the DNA TGTGCCAGCTCCTTCCAGATGAACACTGAAGCTTTCTTT.

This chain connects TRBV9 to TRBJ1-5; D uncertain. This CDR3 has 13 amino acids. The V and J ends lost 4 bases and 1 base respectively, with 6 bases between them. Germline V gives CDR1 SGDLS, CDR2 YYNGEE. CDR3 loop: CASSLTSNQPQHF. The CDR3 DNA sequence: TGTGCCAGCAGCTTGACCAGCAATCAGCCCCAGCATTTT.

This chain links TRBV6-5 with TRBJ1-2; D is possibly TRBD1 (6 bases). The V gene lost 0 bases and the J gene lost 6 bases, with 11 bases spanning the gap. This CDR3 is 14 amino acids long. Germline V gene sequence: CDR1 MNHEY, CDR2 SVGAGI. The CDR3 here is CASSYSFRGHGYTF. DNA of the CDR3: TGTGCCAGCAGTTACTCCTTCAGGGGTCATGGCTACACCTTC.

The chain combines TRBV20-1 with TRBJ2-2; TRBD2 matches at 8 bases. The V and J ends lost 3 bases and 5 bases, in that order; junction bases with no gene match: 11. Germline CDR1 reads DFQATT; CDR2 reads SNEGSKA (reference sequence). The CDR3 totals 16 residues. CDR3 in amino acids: CSASTRGASGTGELFF. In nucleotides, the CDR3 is TGCAGTGCTAGTACCCGGGGTGCTAGCGGGACCGGGGAGCTGTTTTTT.

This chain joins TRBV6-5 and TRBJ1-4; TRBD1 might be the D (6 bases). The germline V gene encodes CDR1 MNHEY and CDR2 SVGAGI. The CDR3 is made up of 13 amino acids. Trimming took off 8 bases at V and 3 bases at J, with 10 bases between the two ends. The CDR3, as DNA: TGTGCCAGCTGCAGGACAGCTAATGAAAAACTGTTTTTT. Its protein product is CASCRTANEKLFF.